This T cell receptor beta chain emerged from a study of blood T cell repertoires in COVID-19. About the research overall: Collection of acute and convalescent COVID-19 samples took place in the United States, Italy and Spain. From T cells, B-cell-depleted T cells, or PBMCs came the material, which was cDNA or gDNA.

Remarks on this clone: The same CDR3 arises from other DNA sequences in this sample as well.

Seattle cases were enrolled at active infection and followed longitudinally. The CDR3 consists of 13 residues. Per the germline V gene, CDR1 is KGHSH and CDR2 is LQKENI. V lost 6 bases and J 0 bases, leaving 6 bases between the germline ends. In the original processing: Researchers report that nucleated cell counts were estimated from reference gene primer amplification. Data came from immunoSEQ multiplex PCR; TCRdb stores just in-frame clones and leaves some out. V, J and clone size are taken as reported in that table, and D and trimming were inferred from the DNA itself. The sample has some 290,000 clones; around 91% are singletons.

The chain has TRBV18 and TRBJ1-5; the D is unclear. The specimen sequenced was peripheral blood. The sequence was obtained from a middle-aged woman with COVID-19, enrolled during active disease. The chain's CDR3 is CASSPSSNQPQHF. CDR3 in DNA: TGTGCCAGCTCTCCCAGTAGCAATCAGCCCCAGCATTTT.